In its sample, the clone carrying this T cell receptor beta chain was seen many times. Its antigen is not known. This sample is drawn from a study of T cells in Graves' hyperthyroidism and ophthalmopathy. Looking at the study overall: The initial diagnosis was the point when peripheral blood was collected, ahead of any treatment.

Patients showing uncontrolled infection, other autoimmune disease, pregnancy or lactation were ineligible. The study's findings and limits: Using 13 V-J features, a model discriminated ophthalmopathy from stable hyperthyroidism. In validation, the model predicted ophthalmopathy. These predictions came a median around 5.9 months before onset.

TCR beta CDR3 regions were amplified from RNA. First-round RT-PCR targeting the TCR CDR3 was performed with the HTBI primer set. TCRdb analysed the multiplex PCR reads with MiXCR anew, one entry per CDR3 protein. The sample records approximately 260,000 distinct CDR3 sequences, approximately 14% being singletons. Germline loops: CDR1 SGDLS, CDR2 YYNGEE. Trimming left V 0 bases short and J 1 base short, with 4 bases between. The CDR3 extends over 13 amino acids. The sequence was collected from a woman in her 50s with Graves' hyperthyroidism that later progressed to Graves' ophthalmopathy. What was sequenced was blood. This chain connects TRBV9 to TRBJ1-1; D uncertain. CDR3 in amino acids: CASSVVRNTEAFF. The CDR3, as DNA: TGTGCCAGCAGCGTAGTGAGGAACACTGAAGCTTTCTTT.